This T cell receptor (beta chain) was found in a study of T cell responses to AZD1222 COVID-19 vaccine. Study-wide background: Both about-4-week and about-12-week second-dose recipients were combined.

Germline CDR1 SGHRS, CDR2 YFSETQ. The CDR3 covers 16 residues. V gave up 2 bases and J gave up 8 bases, with 22 bases separating them. The assay was immunoSEQ multiplex PCR, and TCRdb's table has in-frame clones only and misses some. This table holds approximately 150,000 clones, under 95% found once. As regards this clone: The target antigen is unknown.

Points from the study as a whole: Spike-specific TCR breadth and depth both grew after two AZD1222 doses. Spike regions recognized by vaccine-associated CD4 TCRs spanned the protein, led by 160-218 and 743-854. Donors in the cohort were predominantly white British and more often female, and clonal diversity was possibly underestimated.

The genes are TRBV5-1 and TRBJ1-2; a possible D gene is TRBD1 (5 bases). The receptor comes from an adult in good health. The sequencing here drew on peripheral blood, taken on day 0 of AZD1222 vaccination. For the CDR3, the DNA is TGCGCCAGCAGCTTAGGAACAGGTTATTTTGTTAGAGGCTACACCTTC. Protein: CASSLGTGYFVRGYTF.